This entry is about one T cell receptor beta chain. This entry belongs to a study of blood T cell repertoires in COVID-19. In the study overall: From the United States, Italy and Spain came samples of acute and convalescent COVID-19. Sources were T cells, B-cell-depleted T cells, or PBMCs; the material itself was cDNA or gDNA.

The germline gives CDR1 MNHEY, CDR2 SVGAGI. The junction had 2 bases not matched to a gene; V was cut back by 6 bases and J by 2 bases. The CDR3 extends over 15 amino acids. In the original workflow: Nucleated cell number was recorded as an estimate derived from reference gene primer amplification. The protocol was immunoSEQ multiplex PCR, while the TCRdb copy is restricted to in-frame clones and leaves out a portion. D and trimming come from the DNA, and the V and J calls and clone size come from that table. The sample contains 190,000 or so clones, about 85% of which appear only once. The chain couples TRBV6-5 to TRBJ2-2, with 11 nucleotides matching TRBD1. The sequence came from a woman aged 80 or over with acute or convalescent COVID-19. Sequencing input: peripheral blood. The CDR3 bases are TGTGCCAGCAGGGACAGGGGGCGCAACACCGGGGAGCTGTTTTTT. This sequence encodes CASRDRGRNTGELFF.